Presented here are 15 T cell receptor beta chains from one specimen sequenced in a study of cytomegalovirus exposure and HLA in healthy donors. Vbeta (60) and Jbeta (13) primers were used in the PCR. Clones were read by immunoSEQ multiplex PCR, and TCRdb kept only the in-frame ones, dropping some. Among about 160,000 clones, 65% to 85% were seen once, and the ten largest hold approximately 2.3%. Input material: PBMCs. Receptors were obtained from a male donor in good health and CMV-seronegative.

Here the CDR3 reads CASSPGTVLSGNTIYF. Here the CDR3 DNA reads TGTGCCAGCAGCCCGGGGACAGTGCTCTCTGGAAACACCATATATTTT. The chain recombines TRBV7-3 with TRBJ1-3; TRBD1 matches 7 bases. The CDR3 sequence is 16 residues long. CDR1 SGHTA and CDR2 FQGTGA come from the germline V gene. V lost 5 bases to trimming and J lost 0 bases; unmatched junction nucleotides: 7.

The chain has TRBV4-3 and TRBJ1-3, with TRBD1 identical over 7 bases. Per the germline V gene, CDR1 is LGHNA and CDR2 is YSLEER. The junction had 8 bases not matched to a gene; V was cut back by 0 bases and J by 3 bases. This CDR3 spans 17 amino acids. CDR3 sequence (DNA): TGCGCCAGCAGCCAAGATTACGGGACAGTGGATGGAAACACCATATATTTT. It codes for CASSQDYGTVDGNTIYF.

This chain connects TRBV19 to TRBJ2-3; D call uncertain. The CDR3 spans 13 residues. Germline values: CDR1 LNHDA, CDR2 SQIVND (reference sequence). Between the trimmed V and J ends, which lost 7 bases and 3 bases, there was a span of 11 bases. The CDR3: CASTGGRTDTQYF. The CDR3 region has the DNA TGTGCCAGTACCGGTGGGCGAACAGATACGCAGTATTTT.

CDR3 sequence (DNA): TGTGCCAGCAGCTTAGTTGGCAGTAACACTGAAGCTTTCTTT. As protein: CASSLVGSNTEAFF. The chain employs TRBV7-8 and TRBJ1-1; D uncertain. In germline, CDR1 is SGHVS, CDR2 FQNEAQ. This CDR3 is built from 14 residues. Trimming stripped 1 base from V and 2 bases from J, with 8 bases between.

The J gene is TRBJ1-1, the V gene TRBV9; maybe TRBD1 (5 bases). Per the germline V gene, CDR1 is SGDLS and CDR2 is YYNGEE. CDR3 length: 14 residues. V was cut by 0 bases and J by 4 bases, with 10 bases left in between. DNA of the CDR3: TGTGCCAGCAGCGTAGGGGGGGATGTCACTGAAGCTTTCTTT. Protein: CASSVGGDVTEAFF.

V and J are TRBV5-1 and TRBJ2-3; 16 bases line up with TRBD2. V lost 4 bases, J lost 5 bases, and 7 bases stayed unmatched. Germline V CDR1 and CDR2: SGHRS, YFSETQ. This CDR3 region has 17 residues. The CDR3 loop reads CASSPGLAGGLGDTQYF. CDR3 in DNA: TGCGCCAGCAGCCCGGGACTAGCGGGGGGGCTAGGAGATACGCAGTATTTT.

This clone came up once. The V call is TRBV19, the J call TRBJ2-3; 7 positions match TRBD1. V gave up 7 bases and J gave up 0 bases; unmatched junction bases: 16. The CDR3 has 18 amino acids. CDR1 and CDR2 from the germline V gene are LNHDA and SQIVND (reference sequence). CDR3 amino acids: CASMTGSAPSPSTDTQYF. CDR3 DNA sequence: TGTGCCAGTATGACAGGGTCAGCCCCATCTCCTAGCACAGATACGCAGTATTTT. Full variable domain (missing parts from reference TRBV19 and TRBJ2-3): DGGITQSPKYLFRKEGQNVTLSCEQNLNHDAMYWYRQDPGQGLRLIYYSQIVNDFQKGDIAEGYSVSREKKESFPLTVTSAQKNPTAFYLCASMTGSAPSPSTDTQYFGPGTRLTVL.

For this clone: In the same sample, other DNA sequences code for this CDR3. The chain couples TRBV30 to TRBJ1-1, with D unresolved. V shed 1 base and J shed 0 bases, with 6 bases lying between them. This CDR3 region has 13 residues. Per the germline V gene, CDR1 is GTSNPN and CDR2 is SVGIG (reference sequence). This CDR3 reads CAWSGHMNTEAFF. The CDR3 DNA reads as TGTGCCTGGAGTGGTCACATGAACACTGAAGCTTTCTTT.

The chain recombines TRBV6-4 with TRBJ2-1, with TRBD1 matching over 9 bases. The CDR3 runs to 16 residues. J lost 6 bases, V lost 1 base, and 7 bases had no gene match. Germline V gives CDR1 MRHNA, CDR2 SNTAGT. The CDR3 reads CASSDFGGQGSNEQFF. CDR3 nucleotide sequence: TGTGCCAGCAGTGACTTTGGGGGACAGGGAAGCAATGAGCAGTTCTTC.

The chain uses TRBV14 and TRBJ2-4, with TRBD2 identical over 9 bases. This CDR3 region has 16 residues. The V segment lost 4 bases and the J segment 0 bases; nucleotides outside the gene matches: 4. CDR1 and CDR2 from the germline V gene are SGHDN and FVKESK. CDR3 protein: CASSLAGGGAKNIQYF. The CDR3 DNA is TGTGCCAGCAGCCTCGCGGGGGGGGGAGCCAAAAACATTCAGTACTTC.

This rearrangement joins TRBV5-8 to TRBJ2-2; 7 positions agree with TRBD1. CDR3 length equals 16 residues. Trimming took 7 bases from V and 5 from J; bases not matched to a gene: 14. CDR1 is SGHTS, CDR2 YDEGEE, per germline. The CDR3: CASGLGQVSPTGELFF. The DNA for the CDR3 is TGTGCCAGCGGCCTAGGACAGGTATCTCCAACCGGGGAGCTGTTTTTT. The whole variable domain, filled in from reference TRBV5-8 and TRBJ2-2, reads EAGVTQSPTHLIKTRGQQATLRCSPISGHTSVYWYQQALGLGLQFLLWYDEGEERNRGNFPPRFSGRQFPNYSSELNVNALELEDSALYLCASGLGQVSPTGELFFGEGSRLTVL.

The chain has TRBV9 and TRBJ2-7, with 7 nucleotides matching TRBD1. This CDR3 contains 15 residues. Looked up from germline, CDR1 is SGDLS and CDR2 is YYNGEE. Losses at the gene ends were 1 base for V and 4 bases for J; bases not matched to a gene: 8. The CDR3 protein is CASSVRDRVVYEQYF. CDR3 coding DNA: TGTGCCAGCAGCGTACGTGACAGGGTCGTTTACGAGCAGTACTTC.

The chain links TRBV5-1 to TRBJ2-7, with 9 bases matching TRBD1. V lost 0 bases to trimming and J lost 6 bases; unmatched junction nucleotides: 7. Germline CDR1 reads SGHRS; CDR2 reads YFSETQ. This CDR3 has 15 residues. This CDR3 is CASSLGGQGYSEQYF. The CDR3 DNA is TGCGCCAGCAGCTTGGGGGGACAGGGTTACTCCGAGCAGTACTTC.

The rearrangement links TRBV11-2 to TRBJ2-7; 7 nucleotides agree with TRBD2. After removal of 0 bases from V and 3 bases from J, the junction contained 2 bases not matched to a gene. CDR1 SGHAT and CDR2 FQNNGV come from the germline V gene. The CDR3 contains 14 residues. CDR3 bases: TGTGCCAGCAGCTTAGACCCGGGAGGCTACGAGCAGTACTTC. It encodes CASSLDPGGYEQYF. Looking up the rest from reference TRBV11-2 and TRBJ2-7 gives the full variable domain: EAGVAQSPRYKIIEKRQSVAFWCNPISGHATLYWYQQILGQGPKLLIQFQNNGVVDDSQLPKDRFSAERLKGVDSTLKIQPAKLEDSAVYLCASSLDPGGYEQYFGPGTRLTVT.

As DNA, the CDR3 is TGTGCCAGCTCACCATCGCAGGGCCTTACTACTGAAGCTTTCTTT. It yields the protein CASSPSQGLTTEAFF. The J gene is TRBJ1-1, the V gene TRBV18; D possibly corresponds to TRBD1 (5 bases). The V end lost 2 bases, the J end lost 5 bases, and 15 bases lay between the germline ends. Germline V gene lookup returns CDR1 KGHSH and CDR2 LQKENI. This CDR3 comprises 15 residues.